This T cell receptor beta chain was found in a study of cytomegalovirus exposure and HLA in healthy donors. Study outcomes and limitations: Among TCR sequences, most were rare, though some public TCRs appeared in many donors. Presence/absence analyses assumed roughly uniform sequencing depth across donors. Accurate predictions that matched the HLA-A and HLA-B alleles of most subjects were reportedly made from TCR beta sequences.

PCR employed 60 Vbeta and 13 Jbeta primers. The data were produced by immunoSEQ multiplex PCR, yet TCRdb's version contains in-frame clones alone and is incomplete. This sample's table reports 150,000 to 200,000 clones. Details on this clone: What it recognizes is unknown.

V shed 2 bases, J shed 0 bases, and the junction held 0 bases outside the gene matches. Germline V lookup: CDR1 MDHEN, CDR2 SYDVKM. CDR3 length: 14 residues. This sequence joins TRBV28 and TRBJ2-7; 8 nucleotides line up with TRBD1. This TCR was recovered from a man aged 25-45 years in good health and CMV-seronegative. The sample was PBMCs. The CDR3 sequence: CASSLQGASYEQYF. For the CDR3, the DNA is TGTGCCAGCAGTTTACAGGGGGCCTCCTACGAGCAGTACTTC.